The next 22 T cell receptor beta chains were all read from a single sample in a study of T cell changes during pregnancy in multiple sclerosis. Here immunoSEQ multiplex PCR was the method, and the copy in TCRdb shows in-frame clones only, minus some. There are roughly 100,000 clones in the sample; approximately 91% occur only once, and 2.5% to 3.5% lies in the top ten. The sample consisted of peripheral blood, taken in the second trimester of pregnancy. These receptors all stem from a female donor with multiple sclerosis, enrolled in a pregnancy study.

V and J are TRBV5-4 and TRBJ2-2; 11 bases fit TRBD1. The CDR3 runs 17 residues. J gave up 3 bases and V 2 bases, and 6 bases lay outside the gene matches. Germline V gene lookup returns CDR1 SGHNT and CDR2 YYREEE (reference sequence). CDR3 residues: CASSLDGTGGYTGELFF. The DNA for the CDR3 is TGTGCCAGCAGCTTAGACGGGACAGGGGGTTACACCGGGGAGCTGTTTTTT.

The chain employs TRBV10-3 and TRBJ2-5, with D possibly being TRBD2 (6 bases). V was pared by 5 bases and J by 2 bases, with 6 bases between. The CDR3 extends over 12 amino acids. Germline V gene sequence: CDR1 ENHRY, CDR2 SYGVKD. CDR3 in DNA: TGTGCCATCAGTCGGGAGCAAGAGACCCAGTACTTC. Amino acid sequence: CAISREQETQYF.

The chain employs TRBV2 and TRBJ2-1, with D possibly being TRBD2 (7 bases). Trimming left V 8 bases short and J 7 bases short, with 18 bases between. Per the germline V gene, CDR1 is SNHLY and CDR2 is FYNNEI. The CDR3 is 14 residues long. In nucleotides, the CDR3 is TGTGCCAGCGGAAAGCGGGGCCAGGGGAATGAGCAGTTCTTC. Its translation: CASGKRGQGNEQFF.

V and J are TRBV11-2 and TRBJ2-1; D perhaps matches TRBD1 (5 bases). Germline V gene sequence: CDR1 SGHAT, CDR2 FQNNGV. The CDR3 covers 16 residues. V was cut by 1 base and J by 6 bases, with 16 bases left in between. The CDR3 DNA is TGTGCCAGCAGCTTAGCTTGGCAACAGGTTGCCAATGAGCAGTTCTTC. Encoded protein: CASSLAWQQVANEQFF. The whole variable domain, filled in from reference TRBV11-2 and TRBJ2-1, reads EAGVAQSPRYKIIEKRQSVAFWCNPISGHATLYWYQQILGQGPKLLIQFQNNGVVDDSQLPKDRFSAERLKGVDSTLKIQPAKLEDSAVYLCASSLAWQQVANEQFFGPGTRLTVL.

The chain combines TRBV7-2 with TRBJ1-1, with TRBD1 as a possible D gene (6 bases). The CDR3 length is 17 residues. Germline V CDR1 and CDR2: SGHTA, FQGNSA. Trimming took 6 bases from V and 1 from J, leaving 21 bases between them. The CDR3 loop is CASRLTLFRTENTEAFF. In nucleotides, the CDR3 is TGTGCCAGCAGGTTGACCCTCTTTCGGACAGAGAACACTGAAGCTTTCTTT.

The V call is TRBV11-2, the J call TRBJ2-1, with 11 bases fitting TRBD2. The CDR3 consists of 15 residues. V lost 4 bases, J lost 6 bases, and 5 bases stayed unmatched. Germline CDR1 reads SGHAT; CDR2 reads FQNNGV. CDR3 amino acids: CASSWGLAASNEQFF. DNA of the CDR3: TGTGCCAGCAGCTGGGGACTAGCGGCCTCCAATGAGCAGTTCTTC.

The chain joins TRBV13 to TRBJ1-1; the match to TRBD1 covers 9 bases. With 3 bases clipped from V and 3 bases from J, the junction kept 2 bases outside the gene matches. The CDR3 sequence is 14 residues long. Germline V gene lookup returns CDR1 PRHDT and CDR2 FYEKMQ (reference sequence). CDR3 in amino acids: CASSLGQGDTEAFF. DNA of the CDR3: TGTGCCAGCAGCTTGGGACAGGGCGACACTGAAGCTTTCTTT.

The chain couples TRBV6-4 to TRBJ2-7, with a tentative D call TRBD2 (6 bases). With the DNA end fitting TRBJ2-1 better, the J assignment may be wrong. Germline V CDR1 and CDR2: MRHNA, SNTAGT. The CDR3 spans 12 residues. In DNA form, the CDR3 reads TGTGCCAGCAGTGATGTCGGGGGTGAGCAGTTCTTC. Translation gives CASSDVGGEQFF.

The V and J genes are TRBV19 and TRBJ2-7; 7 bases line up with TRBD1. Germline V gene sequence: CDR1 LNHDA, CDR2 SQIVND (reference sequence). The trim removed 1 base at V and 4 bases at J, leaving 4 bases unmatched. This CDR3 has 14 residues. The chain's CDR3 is CASSIAAGGYEQYF. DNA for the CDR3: TGTGCCAGTAGTATAGCGGCAGGGGGTTACGAGCAGTACTTC.

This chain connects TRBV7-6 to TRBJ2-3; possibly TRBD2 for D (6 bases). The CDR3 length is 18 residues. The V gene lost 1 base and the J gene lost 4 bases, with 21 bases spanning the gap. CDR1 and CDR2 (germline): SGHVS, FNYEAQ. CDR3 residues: CASSLGRGLGPGPDTQYF. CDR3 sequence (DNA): TGTGCCAGCAGCTTAGGGAGGGGACTTGGCCCTGGTCCAGATACGCAGTATTTT.

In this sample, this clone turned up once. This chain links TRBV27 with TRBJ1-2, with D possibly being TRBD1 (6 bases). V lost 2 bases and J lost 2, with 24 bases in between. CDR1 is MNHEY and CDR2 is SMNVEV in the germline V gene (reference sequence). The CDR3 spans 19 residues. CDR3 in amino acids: CASSLQAWGGRPANYGYTF. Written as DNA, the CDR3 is TGTGCCAGCAGTTTACAGGCGTGGGGGGGGCGACCCGCAAACTATGGCTACACCTTC.

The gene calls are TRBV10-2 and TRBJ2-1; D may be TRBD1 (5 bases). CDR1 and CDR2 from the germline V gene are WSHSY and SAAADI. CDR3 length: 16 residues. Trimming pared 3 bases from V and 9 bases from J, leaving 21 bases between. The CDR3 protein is CASSDPGKDPSSEQFF. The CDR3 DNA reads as TGCGCCAGCAGTGACCCAGGGAAAGACCCCTCCAGTGAGCAGTTCTTC.

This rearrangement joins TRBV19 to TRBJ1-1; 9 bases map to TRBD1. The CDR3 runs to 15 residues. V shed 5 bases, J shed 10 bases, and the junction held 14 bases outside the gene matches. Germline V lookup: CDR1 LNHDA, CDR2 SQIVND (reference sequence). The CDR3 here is CASSAGTGLDLLAFF. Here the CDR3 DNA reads TGTGCCAGTAGTGCAGGGACAGGGTTAGATCTGTTAGCTTTCTTT.

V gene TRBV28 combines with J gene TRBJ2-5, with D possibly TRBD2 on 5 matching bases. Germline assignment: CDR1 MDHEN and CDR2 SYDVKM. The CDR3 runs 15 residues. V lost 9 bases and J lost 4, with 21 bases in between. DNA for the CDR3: TGTGCCAGTACGCCGGGGAAGGAGTTTCGAGAGACCCAGTACTTC. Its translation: CASTPGKEFRETQYF.

CDR3 residues: CASSASGSGRRGNIQYF. The DNA of the CDR3 is TGTGCCAGCAGCGCCTCGGGGAGCGGGAGAAGAGGAAACATTCAGTACTTC. This rearrangement joins TRBV5-6 to TRBJ2-4, with 8 bases matching TRBD2. The CDR3 has 17 residues. Germline V gives CDR1 SGHDT, CDR2 YYEEEE. Trimming removed 4 bases from V and 6 bases from J; junction bases left unmatched: 15. The full variable domain, completed using reference TRBV5-6 and TRBJ2-4, is DAGVTQSPTHLIKTRGQQVTLRCSPKSGHDTVSWYQQALGQGPQFIFQYYEEEERQRGNFPDRFSGHQFPNYSSELNVNALLLGDSALYLCASSASGSGRRGNIQYFGAGTRLSVL.

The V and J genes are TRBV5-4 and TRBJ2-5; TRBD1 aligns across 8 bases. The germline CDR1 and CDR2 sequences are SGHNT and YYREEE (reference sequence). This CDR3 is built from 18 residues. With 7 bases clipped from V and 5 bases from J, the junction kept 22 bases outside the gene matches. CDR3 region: CASSKVPGQAMGTETQYF. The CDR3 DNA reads TGTGCCAGCTCAAAGGTCCCGGGACAGGCCATGGGTACGGAGACCCAGTACTTC. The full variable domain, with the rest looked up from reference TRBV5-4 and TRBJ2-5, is ETGVTQSPTHLIKTRGQQVTLRCSSQSGHNTVSWYQQALGQGPQFIFQYYREEENGRGNFPPRFSGLQFPNYSSELNVNALELDDSALYLCASSKVPGQAMGTETQYFGPGTRLLVL.

CDR3 DNA sequence: TGTGCCAGCAGCTTCCTTACTAGCGGGGGGAGGGCAGATACGCAGTATTTT. Amino acids: CASSFLTSGGRADTQYF. The V and J genes are TRBV7-2 and TRBJ2-3, with 12 bases matching TRBD2. The CDR3 length is 17 residues. J gave up 4 bases and V 3 bases, and 8 bases lay outside the gene matches. Germline values: CDR1 SGHTA, CDR2 FQGNSA.

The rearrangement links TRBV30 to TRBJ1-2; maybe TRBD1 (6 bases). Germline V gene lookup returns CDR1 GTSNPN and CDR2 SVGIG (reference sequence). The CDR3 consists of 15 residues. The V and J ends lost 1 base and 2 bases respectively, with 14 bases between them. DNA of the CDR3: TGTGCCTGGAGTGCTGGGACACTCCCAAACTATGGCTACACCTTC. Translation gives CAWSAGTLPNYGYTF.

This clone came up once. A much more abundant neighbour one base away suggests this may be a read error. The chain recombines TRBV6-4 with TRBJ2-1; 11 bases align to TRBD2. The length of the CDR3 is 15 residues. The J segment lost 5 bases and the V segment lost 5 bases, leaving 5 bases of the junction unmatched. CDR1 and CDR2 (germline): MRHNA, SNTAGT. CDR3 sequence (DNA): TGTGCCAGCAGTAAACTAGCGGGAGCCGACAATGAGCAGTTCTTC. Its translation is CASSKLAGADNEQFF.

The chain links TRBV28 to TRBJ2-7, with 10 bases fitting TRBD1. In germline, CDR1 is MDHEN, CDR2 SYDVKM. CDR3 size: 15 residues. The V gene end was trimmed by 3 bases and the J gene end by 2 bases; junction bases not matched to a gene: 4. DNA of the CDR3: TGTGCCAGCAGTTTCCACGGGACAGGGGCCTACGAGCAGTACTTC. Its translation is CASSFHGTGAYEQYF.

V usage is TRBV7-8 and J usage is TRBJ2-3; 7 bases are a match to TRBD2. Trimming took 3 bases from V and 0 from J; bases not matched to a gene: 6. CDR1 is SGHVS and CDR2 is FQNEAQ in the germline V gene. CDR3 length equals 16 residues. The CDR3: CASSFRRAGSTDTQYF. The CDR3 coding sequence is TGTGCCAGCAGCTTCCGAAGAGCGGGGAGCACAGATACGCAGTATTTT.

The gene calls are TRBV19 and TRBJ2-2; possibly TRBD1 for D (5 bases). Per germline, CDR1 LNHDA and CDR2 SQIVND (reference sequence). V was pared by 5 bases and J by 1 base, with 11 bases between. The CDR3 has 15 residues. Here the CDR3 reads CASSVSGLNTGELFF. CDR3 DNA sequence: TGTGCCAGTAGTGTGTCAGGGCTGAACACCGGGGAGCTGTTTTTT.